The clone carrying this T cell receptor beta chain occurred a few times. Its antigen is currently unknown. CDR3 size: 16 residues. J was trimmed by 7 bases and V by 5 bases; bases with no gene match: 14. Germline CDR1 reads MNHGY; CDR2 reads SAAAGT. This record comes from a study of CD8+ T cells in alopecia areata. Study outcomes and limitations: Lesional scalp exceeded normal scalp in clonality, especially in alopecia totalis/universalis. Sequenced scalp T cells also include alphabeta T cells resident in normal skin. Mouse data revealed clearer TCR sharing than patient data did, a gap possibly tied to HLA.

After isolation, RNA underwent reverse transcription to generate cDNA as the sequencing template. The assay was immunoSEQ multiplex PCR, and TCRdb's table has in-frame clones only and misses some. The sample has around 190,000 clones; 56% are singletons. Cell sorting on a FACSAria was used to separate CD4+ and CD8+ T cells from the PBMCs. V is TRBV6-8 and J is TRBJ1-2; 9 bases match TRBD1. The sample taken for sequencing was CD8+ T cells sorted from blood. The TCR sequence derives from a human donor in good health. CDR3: CASSLQGAKEKSGYTF. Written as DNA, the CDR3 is TGTGCCAGCAGTCTACAGGGGGCGAAGGAGAAAAGTGGCTACACCTTC.